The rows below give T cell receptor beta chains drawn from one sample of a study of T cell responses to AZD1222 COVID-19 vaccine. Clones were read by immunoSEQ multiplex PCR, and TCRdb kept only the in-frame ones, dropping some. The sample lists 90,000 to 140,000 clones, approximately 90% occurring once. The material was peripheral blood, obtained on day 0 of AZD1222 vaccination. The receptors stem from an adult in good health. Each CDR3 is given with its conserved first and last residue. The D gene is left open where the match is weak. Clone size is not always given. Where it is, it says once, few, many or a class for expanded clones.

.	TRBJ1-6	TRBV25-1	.	TGTGCCAGCAGTGGATCGAATTCACCCCTCCACTTT	CASSGSNSPLHF
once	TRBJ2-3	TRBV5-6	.	TGTGCCAGCAGCTTAGCAGGGAGAGTTTTCGATACGCAGTATTTT	CASSLAGRVFDTQYF
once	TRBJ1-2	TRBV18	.	TGTGCCAGCTCACCGGACAATAACTATGGCTACACCTTC	CASSPDNNYGYTF
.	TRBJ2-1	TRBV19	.	TGTGCCAGTAACCCCACGGGGACGGTCAATGAGCAGTTCTTC	CASNPTGTVNEQFF
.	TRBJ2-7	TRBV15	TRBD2	TGTGCCACCAGCAGGGACCAAGGCGGGAGTAGCTCCTACGAGCAGTACTTC	CATSRDQGGSSSYEQYF
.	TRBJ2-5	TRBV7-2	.	TGTGCCAGCAGCTTAGTTGGGGGCAGTATGGAGACCCAGTACTTC	CASSLVGGSMETQYF
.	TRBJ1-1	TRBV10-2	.	TGCGCCAGCGGGGGGGACGGACTGAACACTGAAGCTTTCTTT	CASGGDGLNTEAFF
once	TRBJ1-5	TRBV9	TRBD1	TGTGCCAGCAGCGGGGGACAGGGTTTCAATCAGCCCCAGCATTTT	CASSGGQGFNQPQHF
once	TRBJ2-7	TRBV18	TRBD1	TGTGCCAGCTCCGAGGGACAGGGGTACGAGCAGTACTTC	CASSEGQGYEQYF
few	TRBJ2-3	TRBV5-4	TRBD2	TGTGCCACCACGAGTGGCAGCGGGGCGATAGATACGCAGTATTTT	CATTSGSGAIDTQYF
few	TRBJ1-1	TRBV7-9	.	TGTGCCAGCAGCTCTCAGGGCCTCACTGAAGCTTTCTTT	CASSSQGLTEAFF
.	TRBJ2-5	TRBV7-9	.	TGTGCCAGCAGCTCAGGGGAGGGGGAATTCAGAGGAGAGACCCAGTACTTC	CASSSGEGEFRGETQYF
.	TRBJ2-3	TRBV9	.	TGTGCCAGCAGCGTCCGCGGGACACAGTGGGGAGATACGCAGTATTTT	CASSVRGTQWGDTQYF